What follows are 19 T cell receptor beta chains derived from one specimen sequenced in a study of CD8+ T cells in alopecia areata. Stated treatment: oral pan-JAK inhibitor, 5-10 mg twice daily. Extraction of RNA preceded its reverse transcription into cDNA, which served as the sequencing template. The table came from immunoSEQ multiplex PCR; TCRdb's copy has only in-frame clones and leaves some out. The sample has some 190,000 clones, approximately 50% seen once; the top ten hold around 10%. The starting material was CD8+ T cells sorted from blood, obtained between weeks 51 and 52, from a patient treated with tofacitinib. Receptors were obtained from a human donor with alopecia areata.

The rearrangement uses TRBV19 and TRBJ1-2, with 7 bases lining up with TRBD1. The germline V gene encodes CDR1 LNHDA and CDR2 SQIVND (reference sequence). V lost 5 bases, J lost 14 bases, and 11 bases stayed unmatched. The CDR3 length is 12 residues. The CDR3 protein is CASSPRDRTRTF. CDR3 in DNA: TGTGCCAGTAGTCCACGGGACAGAACTCGGACCTTC.

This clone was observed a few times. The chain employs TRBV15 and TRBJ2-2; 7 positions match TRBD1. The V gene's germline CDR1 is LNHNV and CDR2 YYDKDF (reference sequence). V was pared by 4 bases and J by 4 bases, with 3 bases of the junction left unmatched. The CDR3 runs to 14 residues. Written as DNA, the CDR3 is TGTGCCACCAGCATCGGGACAGCCACCGGGGAGCTGTTTTTT. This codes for CATSIGTATGELFF.

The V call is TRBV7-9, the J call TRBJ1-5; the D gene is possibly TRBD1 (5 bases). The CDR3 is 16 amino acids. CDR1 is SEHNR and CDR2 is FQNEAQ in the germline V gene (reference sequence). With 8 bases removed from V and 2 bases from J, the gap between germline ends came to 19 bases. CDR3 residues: CASAPVGDEGNQPQHF. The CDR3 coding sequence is TGTGCCAGCGCTCCGGTTGGGGACGAAGGCAATCAGCCCCAGCATTTT.

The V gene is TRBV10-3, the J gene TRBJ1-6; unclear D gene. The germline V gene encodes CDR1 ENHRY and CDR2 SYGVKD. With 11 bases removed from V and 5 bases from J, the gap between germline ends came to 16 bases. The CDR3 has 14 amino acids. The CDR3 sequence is CAATEGGNNSPLHF. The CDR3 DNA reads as TGTGCCGCAACCGAAGGCGGGAATAATTCACCCCTCCACTTT.

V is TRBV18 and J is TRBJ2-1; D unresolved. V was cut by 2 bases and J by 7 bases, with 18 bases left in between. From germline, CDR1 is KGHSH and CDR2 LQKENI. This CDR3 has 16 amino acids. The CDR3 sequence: CASSPGRRRLRNEQFF. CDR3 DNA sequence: TGTGCCAGCTCACCAGGAAGACGGCGCTTAAGAAATGAGCAGTTCTTC.

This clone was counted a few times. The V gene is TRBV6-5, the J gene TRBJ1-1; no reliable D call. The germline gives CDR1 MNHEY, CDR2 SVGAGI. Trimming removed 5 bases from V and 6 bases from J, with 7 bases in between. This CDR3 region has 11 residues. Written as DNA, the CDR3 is TGTGCCAGCAGTGACACAGCTGAAGCTTTCTTT. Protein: CASSDTAEAFF.

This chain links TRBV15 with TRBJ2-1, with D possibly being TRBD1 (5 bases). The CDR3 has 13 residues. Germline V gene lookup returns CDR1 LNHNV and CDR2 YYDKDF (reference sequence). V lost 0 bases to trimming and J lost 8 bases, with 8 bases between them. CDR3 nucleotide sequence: TGTGCCACCAGCAGAGAAGGGGTCGATGAGCAGTTCTTC. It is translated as CATSREGVDEQFF.

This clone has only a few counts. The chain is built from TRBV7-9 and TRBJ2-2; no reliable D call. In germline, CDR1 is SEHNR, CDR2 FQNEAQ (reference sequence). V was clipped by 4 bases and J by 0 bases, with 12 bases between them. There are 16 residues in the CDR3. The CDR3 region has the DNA TGTGCCAGCAGCTCCCGGACGGAGCCGAACACCGGGGAGCTGTTTTTT. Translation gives CASSSRTEPNTGELFF.

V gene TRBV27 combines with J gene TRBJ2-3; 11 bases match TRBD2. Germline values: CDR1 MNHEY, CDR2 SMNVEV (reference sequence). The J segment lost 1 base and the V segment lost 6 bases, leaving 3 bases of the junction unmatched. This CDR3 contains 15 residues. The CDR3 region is CASRPTSGGTDTQYF. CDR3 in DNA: TGTGCCAGCAGACCGACTAGCGGGGGCACAGATACGCAGTATTTT.

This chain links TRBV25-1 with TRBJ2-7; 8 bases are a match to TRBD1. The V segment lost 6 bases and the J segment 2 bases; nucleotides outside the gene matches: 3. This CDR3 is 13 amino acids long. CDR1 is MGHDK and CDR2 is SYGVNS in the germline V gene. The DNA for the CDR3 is TGTGCCAGCAGGGGACAGGCCACCTACGAGCAGTACTTC. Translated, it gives CASRGQATYEQYF.

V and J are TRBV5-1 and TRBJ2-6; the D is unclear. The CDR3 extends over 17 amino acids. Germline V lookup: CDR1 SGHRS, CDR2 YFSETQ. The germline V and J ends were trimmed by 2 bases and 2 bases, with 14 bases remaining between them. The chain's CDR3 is CASSFGQHGPGANVLTF. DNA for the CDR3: TGCGCCAGCAGCTTTGGGCAACACGGACCTGGGGCCAACGTCCTGACTTTC.

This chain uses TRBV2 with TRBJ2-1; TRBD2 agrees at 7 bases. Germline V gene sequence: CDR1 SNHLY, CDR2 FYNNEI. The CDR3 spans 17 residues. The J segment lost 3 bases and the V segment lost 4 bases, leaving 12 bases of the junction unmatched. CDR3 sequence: CASSGPQLGGGYNEQFF. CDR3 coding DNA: TGTGCCAGCAGTGGCCCCCAACTGGGCGGGGGCTACAATGAGCAGTTCTTC.

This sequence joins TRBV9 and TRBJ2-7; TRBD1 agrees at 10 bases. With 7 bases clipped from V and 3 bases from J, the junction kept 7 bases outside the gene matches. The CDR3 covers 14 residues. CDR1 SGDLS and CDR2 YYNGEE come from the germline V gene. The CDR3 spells CASAEGQGDYEQYF. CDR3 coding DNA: TGTGCCAGCGCGGAAGGACAGGGGGACTACGAGCAGTACTTC.

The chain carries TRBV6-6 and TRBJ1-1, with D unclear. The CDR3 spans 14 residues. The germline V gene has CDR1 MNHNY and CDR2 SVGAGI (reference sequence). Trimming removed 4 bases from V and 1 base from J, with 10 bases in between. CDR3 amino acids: CASSSRWGNTEAFF. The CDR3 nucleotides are TGTGCCAGCAGTTCCCGTTGGGGGAACACTGAAGCTTTCTTT.

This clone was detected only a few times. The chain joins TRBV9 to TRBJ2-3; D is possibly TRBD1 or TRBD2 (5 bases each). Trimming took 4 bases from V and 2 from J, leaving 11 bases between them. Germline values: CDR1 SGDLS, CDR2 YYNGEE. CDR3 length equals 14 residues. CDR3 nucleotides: TGTGCCAGCAGCTCTCGGGACGTCACAGATACGCAGTATTTT. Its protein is CASSSRDVTDTQYF.

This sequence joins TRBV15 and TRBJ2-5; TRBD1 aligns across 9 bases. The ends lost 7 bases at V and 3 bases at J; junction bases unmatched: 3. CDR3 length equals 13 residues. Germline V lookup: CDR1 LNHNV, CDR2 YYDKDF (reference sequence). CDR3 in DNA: TGTGCCACCACCACAGGGGGCGAAGAGACCCAGTACTTC. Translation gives CATTTGGEETQYF.

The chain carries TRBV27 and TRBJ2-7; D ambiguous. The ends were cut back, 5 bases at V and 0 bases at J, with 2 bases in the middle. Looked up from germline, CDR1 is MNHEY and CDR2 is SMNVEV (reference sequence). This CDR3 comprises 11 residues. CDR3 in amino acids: CASSPSYEQYF. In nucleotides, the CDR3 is TGTGCCAGCAGTCCCTCCTACGAGCAGTACTTC.

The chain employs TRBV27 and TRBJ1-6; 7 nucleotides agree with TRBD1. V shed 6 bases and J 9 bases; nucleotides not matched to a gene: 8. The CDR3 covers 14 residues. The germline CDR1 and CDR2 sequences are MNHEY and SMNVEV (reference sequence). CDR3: CASSTDRARSPLHF. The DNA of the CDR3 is TGTGCCAGCAGCACAGACAGGGCACGTTCACCCCTCCACTTT.

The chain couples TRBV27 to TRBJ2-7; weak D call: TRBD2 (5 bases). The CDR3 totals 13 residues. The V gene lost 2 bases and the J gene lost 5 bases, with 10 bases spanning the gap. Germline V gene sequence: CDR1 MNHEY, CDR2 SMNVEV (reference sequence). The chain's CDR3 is CASSLEGDDEQYF. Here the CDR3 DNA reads TGTGCCAGCAGTTTAGAGGGAGACGACGAGCAGTACTTC.